This entry lists 28 T cell receptor beta chains sequenced from one sample in a study of T cell responses to AZD1222 COVID-19 vaccine (dated by TCRdb to the early 2020s). Library preparation used the immunoSEQ multiplex PCR assay. This immuneACCESS table, as held by TCRdb, lists in-frame sequences with V and J called but not all clones. Of the missing ones, under half trace to an unresolved V gene in checked studies; the others have no known cause. In all, the sample holds approximately 150,000 clones, and about 89% of those were seen once. Roughly 1.2% of the sample is taken by the ten largest. Per the publication, the time point label means: about 28 days (+/-7) after the second vaccine dose. Sequenced material: peripheral blood, taken 28 days after the second AZD1222 dose. Receptors originate from an adult who received the AZD1222 COVID-19 vaccine.

The chain recombines TRBV7-9 with TRBJ2-1, with D possibly being TRBD1 (5 bases). The CDR3 consists of 13 residues. Trimming stripped 3 bases from V and 4 bases from J, with 7 bases between. The germline CDR1 and CDR2 sequences are SEHNR and FQNEAQ (reference sequence). The CDR3, as DNA: TGTGCCAGCAGCTTGAGACAGTACAATGAGCAGTTCTTC. It is translated as CASSLRQYNEQFF.

The chain's CDR3 is CASSYSNDRETQYF. CDR3 in DNA: TGTGCCAGCAGTTACTCGAACGACAGAGAGACCCAGTACTTC. The V gene is TRBV6-6, the J gene TRBJ2-5; TRBD1 might be the D (5 bases). The CDR3 has 14 amino acids. Trimming took 0 bases from V and 4 from J, leaving 9 bases between them. Germline-derived CDR1 and CDR2 are MNHNY and SVGAGI (reference sequence).

This clone turned up a few times. This chain joins TRBV7-2 and TRBJ2-5; 8 bases agree with TRBD2. V trimming: 2 bases; J trimming: 6 bases; junction bases outside the gene matches: 8. The CDR3 is 15 residues long. Germline-derived CDR1 and CDR2 are SGHTA and FQGNSA. The CDR3 here is CASSLTGGAGQTQYF. CDR3 nucleotide sequence: TGTGCCAGCAGCTTAACCGGGGGGGCCGGACAGACCCAGTACTTC.

The CDR3 coding sequence is TGTGCCAGCAGCCCCGGGGGCTCTGGAAACACCATATATTTT. It translates to CASSPGGSGNTIYF. The chain recombines TRBV9 with TRBJ1-3, with a tentative D call TRBD1 (5 bases). There are 14 residues in the CDR3. The V gene's germline CDR1 is SGDLS and CDR2 YYNGEE. Trimming pared 4 bases from V and 0 bases from J, leaving 8 bases between.

The chain employs TRBV6-5 and TRBJ2-2, with D perhaps TRBD2 (5 bases). This CDR3 is 15 amino acids long. With 2 bases removed from V and 6 bases from J, the gap between germline ends came to 13 bases. Germline loops: CDR1 MNHEY, CDR2 SVGAGI. The CDR3 protein is CASSYRKAGAGELFF. DNA for the CDR3: TGTGCCAGCAGTTACCGAAAGGCCGGGGCCGGGGAGCTGTTTTTT.

The gene calls are TRBV9 and TRBJ2-7; D perhaps matches TRBD2 (6 bases). This CDR3 has 15 residues. V was clipped by 0 bases and J by 0 bases, with 10 bases between them. Germline CDR1 SGDLS, CDR2 YYNGEE. DNA of the CDR3: TGTGCCAGCAGCGTAGGGGCGGGAAGCTCCTACGAGCAGTACTTC. It encodes CASSVGAGSSYEQYF.

This chain uses TRBV29-1 with TRBJ2-1; 9 positions match TRBD2. In germline, CDR1 is SQVTM, CDR2 ANQGSEA. With V trimmed by 4 bases and J by 2 bases, 12 bases remained unmatched. The CDR3 is made up of 17 amino acids. The CDR3 nucleotides are TGCAGCGTTGGGGCTAGCGGGGACCGCGGAACCTACAATGAGCAGTTCTTC. This encodes CSVGASGDRGTYNEQFF.

In DNA form, the CDR3 reads TGTGCCAGCAGTTTAGTGGGACAAGGACCTGAAGCTTTCTTT. Translating gives CASSLVGQGPEAFF. The genes are TRBV27 and TRBJ1-1; D is possibly TRBD1 (6 bases). Germline V gene data show CDR1 as MNHEY and CDR2 as SMNVEV (reference sequence). V was pared by 2 bases and J by 6 bases, with 13 bases between. CDR3 size: 14 residues.

The gene calls are TRBV7-3 and TRBJ1-2; TRBD1 is a possible D gene (5 bases). The CDR3 covers 13 residues. Germline CDR1 reads SGHTA; CDR2 reads FQGTGA. Trimming took off 2 bases at V and 7 bases at J, with 11 bases between the two ends. The CDR3 nucleotides are TGTGCCAGCAGCTTAGGGCAGGGTCGTGGCTACACCTTC. Its protein is CASSLGQGRGYTF.

The V and J genes are TRBV5-1 and TRBJ2-3, with TRBD2 matching 9 bases. CDR3 length: 17 residues. The germline V gene encodes CDR1 SGHRS and CDR2 YFSETQ. V was clipped by 0 bases and J by 1 base; unmatched bases: 6. CDR3 loop: CASSLVASGTGTDTQYF. In DNA, the CDR3 is TGCGCCAGCAGCTTGGTTGCTAGCGGGACTGGCACAGATACGCAGTATTTT.

The CDR3 bases are TGTGCCAGCAGCTTACCCAGGACTAATGAGCAGTTCTTC. This translates into CASSLPRTNEQFF. V gene TRBV13 combines with J gene TRBJ2-1, with TRBD2 as a possible D gene (5 bases). Germline V gene lookup returns CDR1 PRHDT and CDR2 FYEKMQ (reference sequence). Deletions cut 2 bases from V and 7 bases from J, with 9 bases between. This CDR3 is 13 amino acids long. The full variable domain, completed using reference TRBV13 and TRBJ2-1, is AAGVIQSPRHLIKEKRETATLKCYPIPRHDTVYWYQQGPGQDPQFLISFYEKMQSDKGSIPDRFSAQQFSDYHSELNMSSLELGDSALYFCASSLPRTNEQFFGPGTRLTVL.

The chain joins TRBV6-5 to TRBJ1-4, with 9 bases identical to TRBD1. J gave up 6 bases and V 7 bases, and 6 bases lay outside the gene matches. The CDR3 has 14 amino acids. Per the germline V gene, CDR1 is MNHEY and CDR2 is SVGAGI. CDR3: CASKPGQGYEKLFF. In nucleotides, the CDR3 is TGTGCCAGCAAGCCGGGACAGGGTTATGAAAAACTGTTTTTT.

This chain joins TRBV7-3 and TRBJ2-3, with TRBD2 identical over 7 bases. The V segment lost 2 bases and the J segment 4 bases; nucleotides outside the gene matches: 3. This CDR3 has 14 amino acids. Per germline, CDR1 SGHTA and CDR2 FQGTGA. In DNA, the CDR3 is TGTGCCAGCAGCTTAGGGGGGGAGCCAGATACGCAGTATTTT. Translated, it gives CASSLGGEPDTQYF. The whole variable domain, remainder taken from reference TRBV7-3 and TRBJ2-3, is GAGVSQTPSNKVTEKGKYVELRCDPISGHTALYWYRQSLGQGPEFLIYFQGTGAADDSGLPNDRFFAVRPEGSVSTLKIQRTERGDSAVYLCASSLGGEPDTQYFGPGTRLTVL.

The chain couples TRBV20-1 to TRBJ1-2; no clear D. The germline V gene encodes CDR1 DFQATT and CDR2 SNEGSKA (reference sequence). This CDR3 contains 14 residues. Trimming pared 3 bases from V and 2 bases from J, leaving 13 bases between. The CDR3 sequence is CSASSLPRNYGYTF. In DNA form, the CDR3 reads TGCAGTGCTAGTTCTCTCCCGAGGAACTATGGCTACACCTTC.

This chain joins TRBV29-1 and TRBJ1-2, with no clear D. Per germline, CDR1 SQVTM and CDR2 ANQGSEA. The ends were cut back, 3 bases at V and 4 bases at J, with 6 bases in the middle. CDR3 size: 11 residues. The CDR3 region is CSVDDIYGYTF. The CDR3 nucleotides read TGCAGCGTTGATGACATCTATGGCTACACCTTC.

V gene TRBV27 combines with J gene TRBJ2-1, with no clear D. Trimming shortened V by 7 bases and J by 0 bases, and 16 bases separated the two germline ends. The CDR3 spans 16 residues. Per the germline V gene, CDR1 is MNHEY and CDR2 is SMNVEV (reference sequence). The CDR3 sequence is CASTTLRRSSYNEQFF. The CDR3 DNA sequence: TGTGCCAGCACAACCCTCAGGCGGAGCTCCTACAATGAGCAGTTCTTC.

The chain links TRBV4-3 to TRBJ2-3, with TRBD1 identical over 7 bases. CDR1 and CDR2 from the germline V gene are LGHNA and YSLEER. CDR3 length: 16 amino acids. The V gene end was trimmed by 1 base and the J gene end by 5 bases; junction bases not matched to a gene: 9. CDR3 coding DNA: TGCGCCAGCAGCCAAGGACAGGGTGTAGGAGGAGATACGCAGTATTTT. It encodes CASSQGQGVGGDTQYF.

The chain has TRBV11-2 and TRBJ1-1, with D possibly TRBD1 on 5 matching bases. The CDR3 consists of 17 residues. The ends were cut back, 1 base at V and 7 bases at J, with 22 bases in the middle. Per the germline V gene, CDR1 is SGHAT and CDR2 is FQNNGV. DNA for the CDR3: TGTGCCAGCAGCTTAGCTACCGGGGCGTTTCTTCTAGGTGAAGCTTTCTTT. It yields the protein CASSLATGAFLLGEAFF.

This chain links TRBV28 with TRBJ2-1, with no clear D. V was trimmed by 3 bases and J by 6 bases, leaving 12 bases between them. This CDR3 is 14 amino acids long. The germline gives CDR1 MDHEN, CDR2 SYDVKM. This CDR3 is CASSFAGRSNEQFF. CDR3 coding DNA: TGTGCCAGCAGTTTTGCCGGACGAAGCAATGAGCAGTTCTTC.

The gene calls are TRBV9 and TRBJ1-2; perhaps TRBD1 as D (6 bases). Germline loops: CDR1 SGDLS, CDR2 YYNGEE. CDR3 length: 17 residues. V lost 3 bases to trimming and J lost 0 bases, with 18 bases between them. DNA of the CDR3: TGTGCCAGCAGCGCACGAAGGACAGCAATCCCTAACTATGGCTACACCTTC. It codes for CASSARRTAIPNYGYTF.

The rearrangement uses TRBV7-8 and TRBJ1-2; no reliable D call. The V gene lost 5 bases and the J gene lost 8 bases, with 18 bases spanning the gap. CDR1 is SGHVS and CDR2 is FQNEAQ in the germline V gene. The CDR3 sequence is 14 residues long. The CDR3 DNA follows: TGTGCCAGCAGCCCATTCATAAGAGGAGGCGGCTACACCTTC. Its protein is CASSPFIRGGGYTF.

This rearrangement joins TRBV5-1 to TRBJ2-1; TRBD2 agrees at 8 bases. The CDR3 spans 14 residues. Germline V lookup: CDR1 SGHRS, CDR2 YFSETQ. The V segment lost 2 bases and the J segment 7 bases; nucleotides outside the gene matches: 5. CDR3 protein: CASSFSGAANEQFF. For the CDR3, the DNA is TGCGCCAGCAGCTTTAGCGGGGCAGCGAATGAGCAGTTCTTC.

V gene TRBV7-6 combines with J gene TRBJ1-5, with TRBD1 as a possible D gene (5 bases). This CDR3 contains 15 residues. CDR1 and CDR2 from the germline V gene are SGHVS and FNYEAQ. V was trimmed by 1 base and J by 6 bases, leaving 13 bases between them. The CDR3 reads CASSLDNSGAQPQHF. CDR3 in DNA: TGTGCCAGCAGCTTAGACAACAGTGGGGCTCAGCCCCAGCATTTT. The full variable domain, rest sourced from reference TRBV7-6 and TRBJ1-5, is GAGVSQSPRYKVTKRGQDVALRCDPISGHVSLYWYRQALGQGPEFLTYFNYEAQQDKSGLPNDRFSAERPEGSISTLTIQRTEQRDSAMYRCASSLDNSGAQPQHFGDGTRLSIL.

The chain combines TRBV19 with TRBJ1-5, with unresolved D. V shed 0 bases and J shed 3 bases, with 9 bases lying between them. The CDR3 is made up of 15 amino acids. Germline values: CDR1 LNHDA, CDR2 SQIVND (reference sequence). This CDR3 is CASSIDWENNQPQHF. The DNA for the CDR3 is TGTGCCAGTAGTATAGATTGGGAAAACAATCAGCCCCAGCATTTT.

V is TRBV4-1 and J is TRBJ1-2, with D unresolved. V dropped 1 base and J dropped 5 bases, with 2 bases sitting between them. Germline loops: CDR1 MGHRA, CDR2 YSYEKL. This CDR3 has 11 amino acids. CDR3 sequence: CASSQGYGYTF. For the CDR3, the DNA is TGCGCCAGCAGCCAAGGGTATGGCTACACCTTC.

The chain recombines TRBV4-1 with TRBJ2-3; 8 positions agree with TRBD2. The germline V gene encodes CDR1 MGHRA and CDR2 YSYEKL. With 0 bases clipped from V and 7 bases from J, the junction kept 9 bases outside the gene matches. This CDR3 is 16 amino acids long. In DNA, the CDR3 is TGCGCCAGCAGCCAAGATTTCGCGGGAGGATCGTATACGCAGTATTTT. It translates to CASSQDFAGGSYTQYF.

The chain uses TRBV11-2 and TRBJ2-1; unclear D gene. The CDR3 has 13 residues. V was trimmed by 5 bases and J by 3 bases, leaving 8 bases between them. Germline-derived CDR1 and CDR2 are SGHAT and FQNNGV. The CDR3, as DNA: TGTGCCAGCAGCCCCGTTCTCTACAATGAGCAGTTCTTC. Amino acids: CASSPVLYNEQFF.

The chain is built from TRBV11-3 and TRBJ2-1; D uncertain. Trimming stripped 4 bases from V and 5 bases from J, with 12 bases between. The CDR3 sequence is 14 residues long. Germline loops: CDR1 SGHNT, CDR2 YENEEA. The CDR3 nucleotides are TGTGCCAGCAGCTATATTGACGGAGACAATGAGCAGTTCTTC. It yields the protein CASSYIDGDNEQFF.